This paragraph reports one T cell receptor beta chain. V was shortened by 2 bases and J by 3 bases, with 8 bases between the two germline ends. CDR3 length: 13 residues. Per germline, CDR1 ENHRY and CDR2 SYGVKD. These data originate in a study of identical twins. TCRdb passed the 5' RACE reads through MiXCR, listing each CDR3 protein once. The table has around 370,000 distinct CDR3 sequences, approximately 8.7% seen once; the top ten hold over 7%. The specimen sequenced was naive T cells sorted from blood. This chain joins TRBV10-3 and TRBJ2-7; no reliable D call. This receptor was obtained from a woman in her forties or fifties in good health. The CDR3 sequence: CAISERTDYEQYF. The CDR3 nucleotides are TGTGCCATCAGTGAGAGGACGGACTACGAGCAGTACTTC.